The 27 T cell receptor beta chains reported below all come from one sample, sequenced in a study of blood T cell repertoires in COVID-19. Assay used: immunoSEQ multiplex PCR; TCRdb lists only in-frame clones, some missing. The table has about 300,000 clones, about 87% seen once. Source material: peripheral blood. The receptors derive from a woman in her thirties who had recovered from COVID-19.

V is TRBV11-2 and J is TRBJ2-2, with 7 bases matching TRBD2. This CDR3 contains 15 residues. From germline, CDR1 is SGHAT and CDR2 FQNNGV. With 4 bases clipped from V and 7 bases from J, the junction kept 9 bases outside the gene matches. This chain's CDR3 is CASSSWEGRGGELFF. The CDR3 DNA is TGTGCCAGCAGCTCCTGGGAGGGGAGGGGCGGGGAGCTGTTTTTT.

The CDR3 nucleotides read TGTGCCAGCAGTGACCGCTCCGACAGAGACTACACCTTC. It specifies CASSDRSDRDYTF. The chain combines TRBV2 with TRBJ1-2; tentatively, D is TRBD1 (5 bases). Germline V gene data show CDR1 as SNHLY and CDR2 as FYNNEI. V lost 3 bases to trimming and J lost 10 bases, with 15 bases between them. The CDR3 length is 13 residues.

In its sample, this clone was seen once. V and J are TRBV4-1 and TRBJ1-4; 11 bases fit TRBD1. The CDR3 covers 15 residues. Germline CDR1 and CDR2: MGHRA and YSYEKL. J lost 8 bases, V lost 0 bases, and 2 bases had no gene match. CDR3 residues: CASSQEGTGGEKLFF. As DNA, the CDR3 is TGCGCCAGCAGCCAAGAAGGGACAGGGGGGGAAAAACTGTTTTTT.

The chain combines TRBV7-9 with TRBJ1-1, with a tentative D call TRBD1 (5 bases). The CDR3 spans 12 residues. Germline lookup yields CDR1 SEHNR and CDR2 FQNEAQ (reference sequence). V was cut by 1 base and J by 6 bases, with 6 bases left in between. The CDR3 spells CASSLGGAEAFF. The CDR3 DNA reads TGTGCCAGCAGCTTAGGGGGGGCTGAAGCTTTCTTT.

Points on this clone: The sample carries other DNA sequences with the same CDR3. The genes are TRBV13 and TRBJ2-3; D perhaps matches TRBD1 (6 bases). CDR1 and CDR2 from the germline V gene are PRHDT and FYEKMQ (reference sequence). V was clipped by 0 bases and J by 1 base, with 8 bases between them. The length of the CDR3 is 15 residues. CDR3 DNA: TGTGCCAGCAGCTTAGGGGGGGCCGGCACAGATACGCAGTATTTT. This translates into CASSLGGAGTDTQYF.

This CDR3 is CASSLDRDYEQYF. In nucleotides, the CDR3 is TGTGCCAGCAGCTTAGACAGGGACTACGAGCAGTACTTC. The chain employs TRBV5-6 and TRBJ2-7, with 7 positions matching TRBD1. V lost 2 bases, J lost 3 bases, and 2 bases stayed unmatched. This CDR3 spans 13 amino acids. The germline CDR1 and CDR2 sequences are SGHDT and YYEEEE.

The chain couples TRBV18 to TRBJ2-1; D is perhaps TRBD1 (5 bases). V lost 2 bases, J lost 3 bases, and 8 bases lay in between. The V gene's germline CDR1 is KGHSH and CDR2 LQKENI. This CDR3 has 14 amino acids. As DNA, the CDR3 is TGTGCCAGCTCACCATTAGACAGCTACAATGAGCAGTTCTTC. Its protein product is CASSPLDSYNEQFF.

The V and J genes are TRBV29-1 and TRBJ1-3, with D perhaps matching TRBD1 (6 bases). V was trimmed by 6 bases and J by 4 bases, leaving 13 bases between them. Germline lookup yields CDR1 SQVTM and CDR2 ANQGSEA. This CDR3 contains 13 residues. CDR3 in amino acids: CSVTTGPGNTIYF. The DNA for the CDR3 is TGCAGCGTCACCACAGGGCCCGGAAACACCATATATTTT. Variable domain in full (rest from reference TRBV29-1 and TRBJ1-3): SAVISQKPSRDICQRGTSLTIQCQVDSQVTMMFWYRQQPGQSLTLIATANQGSEATYESGFVIDKFPISRPNLTFSTLTVSNMSPEDSSIYLCSVTTGPGNTIYFGEGSWLTVV.

The genes are TRBV9 and TRBJ2-1; 13 bases align to TRBD2. The germline V gene has CDR1 SGDLS and CDR2 YYNGEE. J was trimmed by 7 bases and V by 4 bases; bases with no gene match: 8. The CDR3 loop spans 16 amino acids. The CDR3 sequence is CASSPSGLAGRNEQFF. For the CDR3, the DNA is TGTGCCAGCAGCCCCTCGGGACTAGCGGGGCGAAATGAGCAGTTCTTC. Full variable domain (outside the CDR3, taken from reference TRBV9 and TRBJ2-1): DSGVTQTPKHLITATGQRVTLRCSPRSGDLSVYWYQQSLDQGLQFLIQYYNGEERAKGNILERFSAQQFPDLHSELNLSSLELGDSALYFCASSPSGLAGRNEQFFGPGTRLTVL.

The V and J genes are TRBV5-4 and TRBJ1-1; D gene ambiguous. The CDR3 has 14 residues. V was shortened by 0 bases and J by 7 bases, with 13 bases between the two germline ends. The germline gives CDR1 SGHNT, CDR2 YYREEE (reference sequence). CDR3 nucleotide sequence: TGTGCCAGCAGCTTGGGTTCGGGTATCGGTGAAGCTTTCTTT. Its translation: CASSLGSGIGEAFF.

The V and J genes are TRBV4-3 and TRBJ2-2; 13 nucleotides align to TRBD2. In germline, CDR1 is LGHNA, CDR2 YSLEER. The CDR3 extends over 15 amino acids. Trimming removed 2 bases from V and 6 bases from J; junction bases left unmatched: 0. CDR3 residues: CASSQTSGGAGELFF. CDR3 sequence (DNA): TGCGCCAGCAGCCAAACTAGCGGGGGGGCCGGGGAGCTGTTTTTT.

The chain joins TRBV5-6 to TRBJ2-3; D is unclear. There are 16 residues in the CDR3. Germline CDR1 is SGHDT and CDR2 is YYEEEE. Trimming cost V 5 bases and J 0 bases, with 16 bases left between them. The CDR3 region is CASRPTTVASTDTQYF. The CDR3 DNA reads TGTGCCAGCAGACCTACAACGGTAGCTAGCACAGATACGCAGTATTTT.

For the CDR3, the DNA is TGTGCCATCAGTGGCACAGGGGTTGGCTACACCTTC. Its protein is CAISGTGVGYTF. This rearrangement joins TRBV10-3 to TRBJ1-2; 7 bases line up with TRBD1. The CDR3 spans 12 residues. Unmatched junction bases numbered 3, after V lost 4 bases and J lost 7 bases. Germline CDR1 is ENHRY and CDR2 is SYGVKD.

J is TRBJ1-1 and V is TRBV5-4, with D tentatively TRBD1 (5 bases). Germline V gives CDR1 SGHNT, CDR2 YYREEE (reference sequence). The CDR3 has 15 residues. V was clipped by 4 bases and J by 2 bases, with 15 bases between them. The CDR3 coding sequence is TGTGCCAGCAGCGTCCGACAGCGCGGTAACACTGAAGCTTTCTTT. Its protein is CASSVRQRGNTEAFF.

This chain connects TRBV7-9 to TRBJ1-2; TRBD1 might be the D (6 bases). There are 14 residues in the CDR3. Per germline, CDR1 SEHNR and CDR2 FQNEAQ (reference sequence). V was cut by 3 bases and J by 6 bases, with 14 bases left in between. Written as DNA, the CDR3 is TGTGCCAGCAGCTTTTTCGTGACAGGTCATGGCTACACCTTC. It yields the protein CASSFFVTGHGYTF.

The V gene is TRBV25-1, the J gene TRBJ1-2; D is uncertain. V was pared by 2 bases and J by 5 bases, with 9 bases between. Germline CDR1 reads MGHDK; CDR2 reads SYGVNS. The CDR3 is 13 amino acids. The CDR3 loop reads CASSEEFGYGYTF. In DNA, the CDR3 is TGTGCCAGCAGTGAAGAATTCGGGTATGGCTACACCTTC.

The rearrangement links TRBV5-5 to TRBJ2-1; the D gene is possibly TRBD2 (5 bases). The CDR3 contains 15 residues. Trimming shortened V by 4 bases and J by 3 bases, and 14 bases separated the two germline ends. Germline-derived CDR1 and CDR2 are SGHKS and YYEKEE (reference sequence). In DNA, the CDR3 is TGTGCCAGCAGCCCCGGGGTAGCTGACTACAATGAGCAGTTCTTC. This encodes CASSPGVADYNEQFF. The full variable domain, its missing parts supplied by reference TRBV5-5 and TRBJ2-1, is DAGVTQSPTHLIKTRGQQVTLRCSPISGHKSVSWYQQVLGQGPQFIFQYYEKEERGRGNFPDRFSARQFPNYSSELNVNALLLGDSALYLCASSPGVADYNEQFFGPGTRLTVL.

V gene TRBV24-1 combines with J gene TRBJ2-3, with 15 positions matching TRBD2. With 4 bases clipped from V and 3 bases from J, the junction kept 7 bases outside the gene matches. This CDR3 has 18 amino acids. Germline-derived CDR1 and CDR2 are KGHDR and SFDVKD. The CDR3 nucleotides read TGTGCCACCAGTGACCTAAGGACTAGCGGGGGGGATACAGATACGCAGTATTTT. Protein sequence: CATSDLRTSGGDTDTQYF.

The rearrangement uses TRBV7-2 and TRBJ2-7, with 9 bases lining up with TRBD2. Germline V CDR1 and CDR2: SGHTA, FQGNSA. CDR3 length: 16 residues. The J segment lost 3 bases and the V segment lost 0 bases, leaving 6 bases of the junction unmatched. CDR3 sequence (DNA): TGTGCCAGCAGCTTAGCGGTGGGAGCGGGGGGCTACGAGCAGTACTTC. Its protein is CASSLAVGAGGYEQYF. The variable domain in full, completed from reference TRBV7-2 and TRBJ2-7, reads GAGVSQSPSNKVTEKGKDVELRCDPISGHTALYWYRQSLGQGLEFLIYFQGNSAPDKSGLPSDRFSAERTGGSVSTLTIQRTQQEDSAVYLCASSLAVGAGGYEQYFGPGTRLTVT.

The chain uses TRBV2 and TRBJ1-2; TRBD1 matches 9 bases. J was trimmed by 5 bases and V by 6 bases; bases with no gene match: 10. The CDR3 is 15 amino acids. Germline V gene sequence: CDR1 SNHLY, CDR2 FYNNEI. CDR3 DNA sequence: TGTGCCAGCAGCCTTGCTTGGACAGGGGAGTATGGCTACACCTTC. Translation: CASSLAWTGEYGYTF.

This clone was detected only once. In nucleotides, the CDR3 is TGTGCCAGCAGCTCCGAGACAGGGGTACTGCCCCAGCATTTT. Its protein product is CASSSETGVLPQHF. The chain has TRBV6-5 and TRBJ1-5; 8 nucleotides match TRBD1. V shed 6 bases, J shed 9 bases, and the junction held 10 bases outside the gene matches. The germline V gene encodes CDR1 MNHEY and CDR2 SVGAGI. This CDR3 region has 14 residues.

The genes are TRBV7-8 and TRBJ2-7; maybe TRBD1 (5 bases). The CDR3 totals 14 residues. Germline V gives CDR1 SGHVS, CDR2 FQNEAQ. With 3 bases removed from V and 3 bases from J, the gap between germline ends came to 12 bases. The CDR3 loop is CASSFQGHVYEQYF. In nucleotides, the CDR3 is TGTGCCAGCAGCTTCCAGGGTCATGTCTACGAGCAGTACTTC.

This chain links TRBV7-2 with TRBJ1-3; D remains unclear. V was pared by 5 bases and J by 0 bases, with 14 bases between. The CDR3 consists of 16 residues. CDR1 and CDR2 from the germline V gene are SGHTA and FQGNSA. Here the CDR3 DNA reads TGTGCCAGCAGCAAATACGGAGGAAACTCTGGAAACACCATATATTTT. Translating it yields CASSKYGGNSGNTIYF.

This clone came up once. CDR3 protein: CATSRVVWSEGHEQYF. CDR3 coding DNA: TGTGCCACCAGCAGAGTAGTCTGGTCGGAGGGCCACGAGCAGTACTTC. The J gene is TRBJ2-7, the V gene TRBV15; D perhaps matches TRBD2 (6 bases). Trimming stripped 1 base from V and 5 bases from J, with 18 bases between. Germline V lookup: CDR1 LNHNV, CDR2 YYDKDF (reference sequence). The CDR3 sequence is 16 residues long.

This clone was detected once. The chain couples TRBV18 to TRBJ2-7, with a possible D match to TRBD1 (5 bases). The V and J ends lost 2 bases and 0 bases respectively, with 8 bases between them. Germline V gene sequence: CDR1 KGHSH, CDR2 LQKENI. This CDR3 has 14 amino acids. The CDR3 DNA follows: TGTGCCAGCTCACCAGCAGGGTTCTCCTACGAGCAGTACTTC. This gives the protein CASSPAGFSYEQYF.

The rearrangement joins TRBV30 to TRBJ1-5; 10 bases fit TRBD1. V lost 2 bases to trimming and J lost 9 bases; unmatched junction nucleotides: 4. This CDR3 has 13 amino acids. CDR1 and CDR2 (germline): GTSNPN, SVGIG (reference sequence). CDR3 sequence: CAWSRQGASPQHF. In nucleotides, the CDR3 is TGTGCCTGGAGTCGACAGGGGGCTTCGCCCCAGCATTTT.

The chain couples TRBV6-2 or TRBV6-3 to TRBJ2-2; D might be TRBD2 (5 bases). CDR1 is MNHEY and CDR2 is SVGEGT in the germline V gene. CDR3 length equals 15 residues. V dropped 6 bases and J dropped 5 bases, with 16 bases sitting between them. The CDR3 here is CASSLVGSGTGELFF. CDR3 bases: TGTGCCAGCAGCCTGGTGGGGAGTGGAACCGGGGAGCTGTTTTTT.